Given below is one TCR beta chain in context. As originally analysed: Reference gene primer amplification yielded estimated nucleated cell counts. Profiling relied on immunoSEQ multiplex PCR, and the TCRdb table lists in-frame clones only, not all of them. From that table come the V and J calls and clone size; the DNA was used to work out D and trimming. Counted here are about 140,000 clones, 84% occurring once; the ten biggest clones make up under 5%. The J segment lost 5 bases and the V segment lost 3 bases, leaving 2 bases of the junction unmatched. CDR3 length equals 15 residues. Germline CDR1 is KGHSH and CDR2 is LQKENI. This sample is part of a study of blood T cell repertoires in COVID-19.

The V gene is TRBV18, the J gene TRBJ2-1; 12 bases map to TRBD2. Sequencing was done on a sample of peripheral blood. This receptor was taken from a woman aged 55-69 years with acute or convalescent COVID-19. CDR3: CASSPGLAGHNEQFF. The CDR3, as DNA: TGTGCCAGCTCACCCGGACTAGCGGGGCACAATGAGCAGTTCTTC.